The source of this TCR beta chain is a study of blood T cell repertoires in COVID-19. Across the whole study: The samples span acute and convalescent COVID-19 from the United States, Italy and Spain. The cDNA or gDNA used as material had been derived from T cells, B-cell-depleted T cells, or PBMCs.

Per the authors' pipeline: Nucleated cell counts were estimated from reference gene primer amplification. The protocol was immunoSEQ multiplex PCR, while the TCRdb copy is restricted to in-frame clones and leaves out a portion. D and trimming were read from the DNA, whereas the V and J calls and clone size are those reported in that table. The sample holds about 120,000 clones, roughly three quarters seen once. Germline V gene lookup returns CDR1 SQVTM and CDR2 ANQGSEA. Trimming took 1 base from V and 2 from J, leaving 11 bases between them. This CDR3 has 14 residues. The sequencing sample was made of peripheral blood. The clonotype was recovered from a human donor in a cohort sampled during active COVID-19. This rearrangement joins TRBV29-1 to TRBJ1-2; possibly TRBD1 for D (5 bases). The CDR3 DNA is TGCAGCGTTGAAGCCCCGGGGGTGAACTATGGCTACACCTTC. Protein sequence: CSVEAPGVNYGYTF.